This passage covers 14 T cell receptor beta chains from one sample sequenced in a study of blood T cells in healthy people across ages. A J-beta primer mix and a sample-barcoded 5' primer were used in a second PCR of about 7 to 12 cycles. TCRdb processed the 5' RACE reads anew with MiXCR; each CDR3 protein has one entry. The sample consists of 1.5 million to 2 million distinct CDR3 sequences, approximately 30% of them appearing once. The sample comprised blood. These receptors all stem from a woman aged 30 to 39 in good health.

This clonotype was seen a handful of times. The chain couples TRBV9 to TRBJ1-2; no clear D. Germline CDR1 SGDLS, CDR2 YYNGEE. V was clipped by 7 bases and J by 7 bases, with 23 bases between them. CDR3 length: 15 amino acids. CDR3 nucleotide sequence: TGTGCCAGCCGGACTGCGGGGAGAGGCCCTTCTGGCTACACCTTC. Its translation: CASRTAGRGPSGYTF.

V is TRBV12-3 or TRBV12-4 and J is TRBJ2-1; 7 nucleotides match TRBD1. The CDR3 spans 15 residues. J was trimmed by 7 bases and V by 3 bases; bases with no gene match: 9. CDR3 loop: CASSFVRQGGNEQFF. The CDR3 DNA is TGTGCCAGCAGTTTCGTAAGACAGGGCGGAAATGAGCAGTTCTTC.

This chain links TRBV4-1 with TRBJ2-1, with D hard to call. CDR1 is MGHRA, CDR2 YSYEKL, per germline. V was trimmed by 1 base and J by 5 bases, leaving 12 bases between them. CDR3 size: 15 residues. DNA for the CDR3: TGCGCCAGCAGCCAAGGAGTTCCGAATAACAATGAGCAGTTCTTC. Its protein is CASSQGVPNNNEQFF.

This clonotype was detected only a few times. The CDR3 loop reads CAGRDHQETQYF. The CDR3 DNA sequence: TGTGCCGGTCGGGACCACCAAGAGACCCAGTACTTC. The chain has TRBV2 and TRBJ2-5; D could derive from TRBD1 or TRBD2 (5 bases each). The V and J ends lost 11 bases and 0 bases respectively, with 10 bases between them. Per germline, CDR1 SNHLY and CDR2 FYNNEI. The CDR3 has 12 residues.

This clonotype was detected ten times or more. This sequence joins TRBV29-1 and TRBJ2-7; 12 bases map to TRBD2. With V trimmed by 6 bases and J by 0 bases, 3 bases remained unmatched. CDR1 and CDR2 (germline): SQVTM, ANQGSEA. The CDR3 is made up of 14 amino acids. CDR3 residues: CSVGLAGSSYEQYF. CDR3 in DNA: TGCAGCGTCGGACTAGCGGGGAGCTCCTACGAGCAGTACTTC.

The rearrangement uses TRBV29-1 and TRBJ1-1; a weak D match, TRBD1 (5 bases). Germline CDR1 and CDR2: SQVTM and ANQGSEA. The CDR3 extends over 14 amino acids. Deletions cut 7 bases from V and 4 bases from J, with 19 bases between. CDR3 nucleotide sequence: TGCAGCGGATCATCGTACCCCGGGGGCACTGAAGCTTTCTTT. It translates to CSGSSYPGGTEAFF.

This chain connects TRBV14 to TRBJ2-7; TRBD2 aligns across 8 bases. CDR3 length equals 16 residues. Per the germline V gene, CDR1 is SGHDN and CDR2 is FVKESK. The trim removed 1 base at V and 6 bases at J, leaving 11 bases unmatched. The CDR3 region has the DNA TGTGCCAGCAGCCAAGGAAGGGCGGGAGGATCGGCCGAGCAGTACTTC. Residues: CASSQGRAGGSAEQYF.

This clonotype occurred many times. The chain has TRBV6-5 and TRBJ2-5, with TRBD2 identical over 8 bases. The CDR3 loop spans 16 amino acids. Germline V gives CDR1 MNHEY, CDR2 SVGAGI. The junction had 6 bases not matched to a gene; V was cut back by 1 base and J by 2 bases. The CDR3 DNA reads as TGTGCCAGCAGTTACTTCCCTAGCGGGCCTCAAGAGACCCAGTACTTC. Translated, it gives CASSYFPSGPQETQYF.

CDR3: CASRGVLGSSRYNEQFF. For the CDR3, the DNA is TGTGCCAGCAGAGGGGTCCTAGGTAGTAGCCGCTACAATGAGCAGTTCTTC. V gene TRBV25-1 combines with J gene TRBJ2-1; a weak D match, TRBD1 (5 bases). Trimming stripped 6 bases from V and 3 bases from J, with 21 bases between. Germline CDR1 reads MGHDK; CDR2 reads SYGVNS. The CDR3 runs to 17 residues.

At least ten counts were recorded for this clonotype. CDR3 nucleotides: TGTGCCAGCAGTTTCGGGGAATCCCCCGAGCAGTACTTC. Protein: CASSFGESPEQYF. J is TRBJ2-7 and V is TRBV27; a possible D gene is TRBD2 (5 bases). Germline lookup yields CDR1 MNHEY and CDR2 SMNVEV (reference sequence). V lost 3 bases, J lost 6 bases, and 12 bases lay in between. The CDR3 loop spans 13 amino acids.

This chain connects TRBV4-1 to TRBJ1-4; TRBD1 matches 7 bases. This CDR3 has 15 amino acids. CDR1 and CDR2 (germline): MGHRA, YSYEKL. V was pared by 6 bases and J by 2 bases, with 6 bases of the junction left unmatched. CDR3 in amino acids: CASRKTGTTNEKLFF. CDR3 nucleotide sequence: TGCGCCAGCAGAAAGACAGGGACTACTAATGAAAAACTGTTTTTT.

The chain employs TRBV10-3 and TRBJ1-2; 12 nucleotides match TRBD1. The CDR3 spans 14 residues. V lost 11 bases to trimming and J lost 4 bases; unmatched junction nucleotides: 8. CDR1 and CDR2 from the germline V gene are ENHRY and SYGVKD. The chain's CDR3 is CAASGTGGGYGYTF. The CDR3 DNA reads as TGTGCCGCCTCCGGGACAGGGGGCGGCTATGGCTACACCTTC.

This clonotype was counted a few times. The V gene is TRBV4-1, the J gene TRBJ1-2; the D is unclear. V shed 1 base and J shed 4 bases, with 10 bases lying between them. Germline V CDR1 and CDR2: MGHRA, YSYEKL. This CDR3 comprises 14 residues. CDR3 coding DNA: TGCGCCAGCAGCCAAGGATACAGCTTCTATGGCTACACCTTC. Translating gives CASSQGYSFYGYTF.

The chain links TRBV2 to TRBJ1-1; D may be TRBD1 (5 bases). CDR3 length equals 13 residues. Germline CDR1 is SNHLY and CDR2 is FYNNEI. The V end lost 5 bases, the J end lost 6 bases, and 13 bases lay between the germline ends. The DNA for the CDR3 is TGTGCCAGCAGTACAGGTTATGGCGCTGAAGCTTTCTTT. It is translated as CASSTGYGAEAFF.